This TCR beta chain was captured in a study of OX40 agonist ivuxolimab in advanced cancers. Study outcomes and limitations: Normalized expansion of T-cell clones was also low for some nonresponders.

As regards this clone: Its specificity is not known.

Clones were read by immunoSEQ multiplex PCR, and TCRdb kept only the in-frame ones, dropping some. The table lists about 62,000 clones, 70% to 85% of them singletons. Systemic immunosuppression or autoimmune disease history was grounds to exclude patients. This receptor was taken from an adult with an advanced solid tumor such as melanoma, head and neck, liver or kidney cancer. The sequencing used CD4+ or CD8+ T cells sorted from blood, collected in a trial of the OX40 agonist ivuxolimab.

The CDR3 region is CASSPGAGGSYNEQFF. The CDR3 DNA follows: TGCGCCAGCAGCCCCGGGGCGGGGGGCTCCTACAATGAGCAGTTCTTC. The chain recombines TRBV5-1 with TRBJ2-1, with 8 bases fitting TRBD2. The ends lost 4 bases at V and 0 bases at J; junction bases unmatched: 6. Germline CDR1 SGHRS, CDR2 YFSETQ. The CDR3 consists of 16 residues.